The 4 T cell receptor beta chains below were found in one sample sequenced in a study of immune cell composition in non-small cell lung cancer. Some clones are missing from TCRdb's copy, which holds only in-frame ones; the method was immunoSEQ multiplex PCR. This table holds around 2,000 clones, 65% to 85% found once. Normal lung was taken at the farthest possible site, at least 3 cm from tumour. The sequencing input was non-adjacent lung tissue. The receptor set was obtained from a human donor with non-small cell lung cancer.

This clone was detected a few times. The chain couples TRBV6-5 to TRBJ1-5; unclear D gene. Germline values: CDR1 MNHEY, CDR2 SVGAGI. The CDR3 contains 14 residues. V was trimmed by 3 bases and J by 7 bases, leaving 13 bases between them. The CDR3 loop reads CASSYGEGNQPQHF. CDR3 coding DNA: TGTGCCAGCAGTTATGGGGAGGGAAACCAGCCCCAGCATTTT.

This clone came up a few times. The rearrangement links TRBV2 to TRBJ1-4, with a tentative D call TRBD1 (6 bases). V was clipped by 3 bases and J by 3 bases, with 11 bases between them. This CDR3 region has 15 residues. Per the germline V gene, CDR1 is SNHLY and CDR2 is FYNNEI. CDR3 DNA sequence: TGTGCCAGCAGTGATGTGGGGGCGGCTAATGAAAAACTGTTTTTT. Translated: CASSDVGAANEKLFF.

J is TRBJ1-1 and V is TRBV13; D is possibly TRBD1 (5 bases). The CDR3 has 16 amino acids. Germline CDR1 reads PRHDT; CDR2 reads FYEKMQ (reference sequence). The V and J ends lost 3 bases and 7 bases respectively, with 21 bases between them. The CDR3 bases are TGTGCCAGCAGCTTTTACAGGAATGTCAAAGCCGGTGAAGCTTTCTTT. Amino acid sequence: CASSFYRNVKAGEAFF.

This clone has more than one count but fewer than ten. The V call is TRBV9, the J call TRBJ2-3; 12 bases match TRBD1. Germline assignment: CDR1 SGDLS and CDR2 YYNGEE. The CDR3 extends over 16 amino acids. J gave up 6 bases and V 3 bases, and 8 bases lay outside the gene matches. This CDR3 reads CASSGSGTGGFDTQYF. CDR3 sequence (DNA): TGTGCCAGCAGCGGCTCCGGGACAGGGGGCTTCGATACGCAGTATTTT.